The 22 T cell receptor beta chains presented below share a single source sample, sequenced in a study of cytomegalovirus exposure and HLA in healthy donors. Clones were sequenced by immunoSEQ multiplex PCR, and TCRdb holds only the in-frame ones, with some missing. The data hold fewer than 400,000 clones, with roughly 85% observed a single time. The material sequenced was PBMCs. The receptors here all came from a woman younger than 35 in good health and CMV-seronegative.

CDR3 residues: CASKNGGDEQYF. The CDR3 nucleotides are TGTGCCAGCAAGAACGGGGGGGACGAGCAGTACTTC. The genes are TRBV6-5 and TRBJ2-7; 8 nucleotides line up with TRBD2. Losses at the gene ends were 7 bases for V and 5 bases for J; bases not matched to a gene: 4. This CDR3 contains 12 residues. Germline V gives CDR1 MNHEY, CDR2 SVGAGI.

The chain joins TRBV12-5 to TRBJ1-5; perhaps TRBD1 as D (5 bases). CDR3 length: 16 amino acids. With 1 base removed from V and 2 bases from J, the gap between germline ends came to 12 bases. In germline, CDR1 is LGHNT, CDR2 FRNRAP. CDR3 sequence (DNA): TGTGCTAGTGGTTTGGACTGGGGGGTGGGCAATCAGCCCCAGCATTTT. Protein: CASGLDWGVGNQPQHF.

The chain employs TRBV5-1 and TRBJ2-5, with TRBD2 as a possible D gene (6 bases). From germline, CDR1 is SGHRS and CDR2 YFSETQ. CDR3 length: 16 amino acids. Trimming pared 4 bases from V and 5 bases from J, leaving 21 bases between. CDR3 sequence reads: CASSPVGGSIGETQYF. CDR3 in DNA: TGCGCCAGCAGCCCCGTGGGGGGTAGTATAGGGGAGACCCAGTACTTC.

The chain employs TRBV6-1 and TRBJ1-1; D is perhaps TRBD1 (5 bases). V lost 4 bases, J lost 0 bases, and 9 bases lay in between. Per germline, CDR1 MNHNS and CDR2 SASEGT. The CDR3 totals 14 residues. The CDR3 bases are TGTGCCAGCAGTGTTCAGGGCTTGAACACTGAAGCTTTCTTT. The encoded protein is CASSVQGLNTEAFF.

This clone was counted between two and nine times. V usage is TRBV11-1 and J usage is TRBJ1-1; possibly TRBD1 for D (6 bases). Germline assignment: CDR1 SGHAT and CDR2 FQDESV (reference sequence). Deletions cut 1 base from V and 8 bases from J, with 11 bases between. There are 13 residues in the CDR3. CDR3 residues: CASSLDRANEAFF. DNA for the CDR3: TGTGCCAGCAGCTTAGACAGGGCTAACGAAGCTTTCTTT.

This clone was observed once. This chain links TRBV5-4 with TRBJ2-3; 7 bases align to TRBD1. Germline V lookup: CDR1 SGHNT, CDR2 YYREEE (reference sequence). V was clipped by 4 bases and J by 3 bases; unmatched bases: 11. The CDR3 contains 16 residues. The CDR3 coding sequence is TGTGCCAGCAGCGATCCGGGACAGTCAATTACAGATACGCAGTATTTT. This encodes CASSDPGQSITDTQYF.

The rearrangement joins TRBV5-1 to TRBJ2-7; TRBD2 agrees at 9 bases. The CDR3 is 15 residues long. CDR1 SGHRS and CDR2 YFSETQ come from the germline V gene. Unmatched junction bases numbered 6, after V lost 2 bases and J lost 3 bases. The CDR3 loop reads CASSFLAGSLYEQYF. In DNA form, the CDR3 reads TGCGCCAGCAGCTTCCTAGCGGGAAGCCTCTACGAGCAGTACTTC.

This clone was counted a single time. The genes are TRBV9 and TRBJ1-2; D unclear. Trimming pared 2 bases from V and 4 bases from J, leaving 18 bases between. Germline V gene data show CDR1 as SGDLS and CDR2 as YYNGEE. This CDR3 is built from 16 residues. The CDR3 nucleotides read TGTGCCAGCAGCGTCCCCCTTGGGAAGGGAGGCTATGGCTACACCTTC. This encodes CASSVPLGKGGYGYTF.

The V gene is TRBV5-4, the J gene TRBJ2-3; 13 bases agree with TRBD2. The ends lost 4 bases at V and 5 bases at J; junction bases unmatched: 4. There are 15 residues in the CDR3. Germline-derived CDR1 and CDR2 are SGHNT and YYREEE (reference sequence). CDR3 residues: CASSPTSGGGDTQYF. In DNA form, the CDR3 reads TGTGCCAGCAGCCCTACTAGCGGGGGGGGAGATACGCAGTATTTT.

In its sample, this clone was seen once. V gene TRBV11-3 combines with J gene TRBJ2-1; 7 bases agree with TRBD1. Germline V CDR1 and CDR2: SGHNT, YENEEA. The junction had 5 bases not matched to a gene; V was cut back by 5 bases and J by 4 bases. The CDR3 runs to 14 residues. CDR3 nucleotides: TGTGCCAGCAGCATGGACAGGACTTACAATGAGCAGTTCTTC. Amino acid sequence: CASSMDRTYNEQFF.

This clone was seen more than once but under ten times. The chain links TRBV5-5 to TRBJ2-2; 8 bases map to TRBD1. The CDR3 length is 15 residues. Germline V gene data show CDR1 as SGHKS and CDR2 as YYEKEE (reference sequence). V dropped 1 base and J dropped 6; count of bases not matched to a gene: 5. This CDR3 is CASSLWNRGAGELFF. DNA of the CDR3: TGTGCCAGCAGCTTGTGGAACAGGGGGGCCGGGGAGCTGTTTTTT.

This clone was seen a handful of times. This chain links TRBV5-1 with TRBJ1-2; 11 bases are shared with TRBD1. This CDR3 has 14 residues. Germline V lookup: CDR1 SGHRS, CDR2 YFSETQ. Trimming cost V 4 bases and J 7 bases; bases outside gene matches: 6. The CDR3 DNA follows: TGCGCCAGCAGCACGGGACAGGGGGACGGTGGCTACACCTTC. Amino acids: CASSTGQGDGGYTF.

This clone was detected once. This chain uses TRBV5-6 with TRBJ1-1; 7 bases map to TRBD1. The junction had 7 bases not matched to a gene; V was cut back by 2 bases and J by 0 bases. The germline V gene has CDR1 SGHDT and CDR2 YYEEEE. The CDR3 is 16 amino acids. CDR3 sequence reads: CASSFLTGNMNTEAFF. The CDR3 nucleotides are TGTGCCAGCAGCTTCCTGACAGGGAACATGAACACTGAAGCTTTCTTT.

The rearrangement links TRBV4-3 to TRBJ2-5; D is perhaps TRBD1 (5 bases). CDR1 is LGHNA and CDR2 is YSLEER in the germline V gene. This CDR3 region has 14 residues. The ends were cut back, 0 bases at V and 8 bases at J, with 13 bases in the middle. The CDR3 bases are TGCGCCAGCAGCCAAGACAGGGCCTCAGATACCCAGTACTTC. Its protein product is CASSQDRASDTQYF.

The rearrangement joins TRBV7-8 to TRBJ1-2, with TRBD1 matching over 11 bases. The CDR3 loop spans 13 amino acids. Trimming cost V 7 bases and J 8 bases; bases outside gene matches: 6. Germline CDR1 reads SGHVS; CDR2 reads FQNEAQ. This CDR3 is CASTSDRGLGYTF. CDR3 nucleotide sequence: TGTGCCAGCACTTCGGACAGGGGGCTCGGCTACACCTTC.

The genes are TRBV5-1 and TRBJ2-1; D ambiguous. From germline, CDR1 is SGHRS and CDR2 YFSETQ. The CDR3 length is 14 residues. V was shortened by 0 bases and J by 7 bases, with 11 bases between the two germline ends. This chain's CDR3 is CASSLGSNLNEQFF. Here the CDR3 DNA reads TGCGCCAGCAGCTTGGGCTCGAACTTAAATGAGCAGTTCTTC.

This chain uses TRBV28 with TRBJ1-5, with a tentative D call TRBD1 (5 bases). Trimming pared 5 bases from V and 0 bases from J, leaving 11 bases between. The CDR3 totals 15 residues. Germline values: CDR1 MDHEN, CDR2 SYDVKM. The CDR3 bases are TGTGCCAGCAGTCAACAGGTTTATAGCAATCAGCCCCAGCATTTT. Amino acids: CASSQQVYSNQPQHF.

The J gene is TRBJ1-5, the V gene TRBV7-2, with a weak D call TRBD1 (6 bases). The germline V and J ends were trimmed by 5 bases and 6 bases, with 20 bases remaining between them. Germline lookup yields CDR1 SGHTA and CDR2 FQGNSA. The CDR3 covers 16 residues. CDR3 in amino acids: CASSPGAGGPGQPQHF. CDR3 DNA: TGTGCCAGCAGCCCCGGGGCGGGGGGCCCGGGTCAGCCCCAGCATTTT.

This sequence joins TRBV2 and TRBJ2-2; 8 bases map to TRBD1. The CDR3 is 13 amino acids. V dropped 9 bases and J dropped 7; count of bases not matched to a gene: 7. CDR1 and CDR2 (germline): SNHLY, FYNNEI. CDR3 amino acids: CARTGARGGELFF. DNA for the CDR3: TGTGCCAGGACAGGGGCGCGGGGCGGGGAGCTGTTTTTT.

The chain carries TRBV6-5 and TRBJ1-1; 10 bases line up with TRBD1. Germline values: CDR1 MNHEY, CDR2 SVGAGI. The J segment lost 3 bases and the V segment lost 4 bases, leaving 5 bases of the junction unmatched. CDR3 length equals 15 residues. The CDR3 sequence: CASSFSGTGDTEAFF. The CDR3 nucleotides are TGTGCCAGCAGTTTTTCCGGGACAGGGGACACTGAAGCTTTCTTT.

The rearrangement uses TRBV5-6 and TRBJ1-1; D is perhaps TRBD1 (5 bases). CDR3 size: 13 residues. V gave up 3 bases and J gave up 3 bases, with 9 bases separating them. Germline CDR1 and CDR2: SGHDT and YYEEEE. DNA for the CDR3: TGTGCCAGCAGCTCGCCCAGGGACACTGAAGCTTTCTTT. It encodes CASSSPRDTEAFF.

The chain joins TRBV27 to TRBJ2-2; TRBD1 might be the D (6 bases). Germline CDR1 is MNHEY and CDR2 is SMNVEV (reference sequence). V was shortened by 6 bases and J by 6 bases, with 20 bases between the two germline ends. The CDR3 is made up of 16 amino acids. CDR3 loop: CASRPDRPPISGELFF. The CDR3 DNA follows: TGTGCCAGCAGGCCGGACAGACCCCCCATTTCCGGGGAGCTGTTTTTT.